This T cell receptor (beta chain) derives from a study of graft-versus-host responses after intestinal transplantation. Study details: Once they had received anti-thymocyte globulin induction, all recipients took tacrolimus and steroids for about three years.

The CDR3 loop spans 22 amino acids. J was trimmed by 4 bases and V by 3 bases; bases with no gene match: 23. Germline V gene data show CDR1 as SGHRS and CDR2 as YFSETQ. Here immunoSEQ multiplex PCR was the method, and the copy in TCRdb shows in-frame clones only, minus some. The table lists roughly 93,000 clones, over 80% of them singletons, with approximately 0.5% in the top ten. Concerning this clone itself: What it recognizes is unknown.

Overall study results and limits: Early after transplant, HvG declines were associated with peak levels of circulating GvH clones. Individuals who had graft-donor T cell macrochimerism had allografts that showed high graft-versus-host to host-versus-graft clonal ratios.

The rearrangement links TRBV5-1 to TRBJ2-3; TRBD2 agrees at 13 bases. The sample in question was unstimulated CD8+ T cells sorted from spleen or lymph node cells, obtained before intestinal transplant. The TCR comes from a human donor who received an intestinal transplant. The CDR3, as DNA: TGCGCCAGCAGCTCGAGTGTCCAGGGACTAGCGGGACTCCCTCAAAGCGCAGATACGCAGTATTTT. Its protein is CASSSSVQGLAGLPQSADTQYF. The full variable domain, rest sourced from reference TRBV5-1 and TRBJ2-3, is KAGVTQTPRYLIKTRGQQVTLSCSPISGHRSVSWYQQTPGQGLQFLFEYFSETQRNKGNFPGRFSGRQFSNSRSEMNVSTLELGDSALYLCASSSSVQGLAGLPQSADTQYFGPGTRLTVL.